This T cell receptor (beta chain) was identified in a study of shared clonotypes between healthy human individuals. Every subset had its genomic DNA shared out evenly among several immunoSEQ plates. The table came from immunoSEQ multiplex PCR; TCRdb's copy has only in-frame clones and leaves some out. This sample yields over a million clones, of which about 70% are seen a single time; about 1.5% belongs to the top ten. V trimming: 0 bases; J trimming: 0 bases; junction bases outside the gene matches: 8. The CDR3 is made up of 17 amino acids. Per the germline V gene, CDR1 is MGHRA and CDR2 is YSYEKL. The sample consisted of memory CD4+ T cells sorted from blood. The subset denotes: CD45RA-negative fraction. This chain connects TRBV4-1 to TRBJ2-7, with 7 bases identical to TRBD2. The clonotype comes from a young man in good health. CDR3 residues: CASSQDPRGSHSYEQYF. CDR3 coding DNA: TGCGCCAGCAGCCAAGATCCTCGCGGGAGCCACTCCTACGAGCAGTACTTC.